Each of the 32 T cell receptor beta chains below was sequenced from the same sample in a study of molecular identifiers for immune sequencing clone quantification. TCRdb reanalysed the PCR reads using MiXCR and keeps one entry per CDR3 protein. The sample lists 460,000 or so distinct CDR3 sequences, around a fifth occurring once. The material sequenced was naive CD8+ T cells from blood, with Jurkat cell RNA spiked in. The subset was: FACS-sorted CD8+CD4-CCR7+CD45RA+ naive T cells. The receptors originated from a human donor in good health. Some libraries in this study had Jurkat cell RNA spiked in.

V gene TRBV5-1 combines with J gene TRBJ1-3; 8 bases match TRBD1. Germline lookup yields CDR1 SGHRS and CDR2 YFSETQ. The CDR3 covers 17 residues. Trimming took 4 bases from V and 6 from J; bases not matched to a gene: 15. The CDR3 is CASSDSLGTGSLNTIYF. Here the CDR3 DNA reads TGCGCCAGCAGCGATTCCTTGGGGACAGGATCGCTAAACACCATATATTTT.

This clonotype was found many times. The chain links TRBV6-2 or TRBV6-3 to TRBJ2-3; 7 bases align to TRBD2. The CDR3 is made up of 15 amino acids. Germline V gene sequence: CDR1 MNHEY, CDR2 SVGEGT. With 6 bases clipped from V and 3 bases from J, the junction kept 9 bases outside the gene matches. The CDR3 nucleotides read TGTGCCAGCAGCCCTACTAGCGCCCCGACAGATACGCAGTATTTT. Its translation: CASSPTSAPTDTQYF.

This clonotype occurred a few times. V usage is TRBV7-9 and J usage is TRBJ2-1; 10 nucleotides align to TRBD2. Germline lookup yields CDR1 SEHNR and CDR2 FQNEAQ (reference sequence). This CDR3 region has 16 residues. The V segment lost 1 base and the J segment 6 bases; nucleotides outside the gene matches: 6. CDR3 nucleotides: TGTGCCAGCAGCTTAGGGGTAGCGGGAGGACCCAATGAGCAGTTCTTC. It translates to CASSLGVAGGPNEQFF.

J is TRBJ2-1 and V is TRBV11-3; D is possibly TRBD2 (7 bases). Germline V CDR1 and CDR2: SGHNT, YENEEA. Trimming took 5 bases from V and 8 from J, leaving 22 bases between them. This CDR3 spans 16 amino acids. This CDR3 is CASSPRGGGALDEQFF. In DNA form, the CDR3 reads TGTGCCAGCAGCCCCAGAGGGGGGGGGGCTTTGGATGAGCAGTTCTTC. Together with reference TRBV11-3 and TRBJ2-1, the CDR3 gives the full variable domain: EAGVVQSPRYKIIEKKQPVAFWCNPISGHNTLYWYLQNLGQGPELLIRYENEEAVDDSQLPKDRFSAERLKGVDSTLKIQPAELGDSAVYLCASSPRGGGALDEQFFGPGTRLTVL.

The chain joins TRBV4-3 to TRBJ2-3; 8 bases are shared with TRBD2. This CDR3 has 17 residues. V lost 0 bases and J lost 2; bases outside the gene matches: 7. The germline V gene has CDR1 LGHNA and CDR2 YSLEER. The CDR3 DNA reads as TGCGCCAGCAGCCAAGATCTCCCGGGGGGGCCCACAGATACGCAGTATTTT. Translated: CASSQDLPGGPTDTQYF.

This clonotype was observed a few times. The genes are TRBV2 and TRBJ1-3; D not certain. Deletions cut 2 bases from V and 2 bases from J, with 13 bases between. Germline lookup yields CDR1 SNHLY and CDR2 FYNNEI. CDR3 length: 16 residues. As DNA, the CDR3 is TGTGCCAGCAGTGAATCCCAGAAGGGAACTGGAAACACCATATATTTT. The encoded protein is CASSESQKGTGNTIYF.

There are a few counts of this clonotype. For the CDR3, the DNA is TGCAGTGCGGGACTAGCCGGGGAGACCCAGTACTTC. Amino acid sequence: CSAGLAGETQYF. The rearrangement uses TRBV20-1 and TRBJ2-5; TRBD2 matches at 9 bases. The CDR3 contains 12 residues. The V gene's germline CDR1 is DFQATT and CDR2 SNEGSKA (reference sequence). The junction had 4 bases not matched to a gene; V was cut back by 6 bases and J by 5 bases.

This clonotype came up a few times. V gene TRBV14 combines with J gene TRBJ1-1; 7 positions agree with TRBD1. Losses at the gene ends were 5 bases for V and 0 bases for J; bases not matched to a gene: 6. Germline loops: CDR1 SGHDN, CDR2 FVKESK. The CDR3 sequence is 15 residues long. CDR3 region: CASSERQGLNTEAFF. In DNA, the CDR3 is TGTGCCAGCAGCGAACGACAGGGTCTGAACACTGAAGCTTTCTTT.

This clonotype was observed a handful of times. This may be a read error: a much more frequent sequence differs by one nucleotide. The V and J genes are TRBV29-1 and TRBJ2-3, with D perhaps TRBD1 (5 bases). The CDR3 has 14 residues. Per the germline V gene, CDR1 is SQVTM and CDR2 is ANQGSEA. CDR3: CSVQSMSATGTQYF. Here the CDR3 DNA reads TGCAGCGTTCAATCAATGTCTGCTACAGGTACGCAGTATTTT.

The gene calls are TRBV27 and TRBJ2-1, with D possibly being TRBD1 or TRBD2 (6 bases each). Germline values: CDR1 MNHEY, CDR2 SMNVEV (reference sequence). This CDR3 is 14 amino acids long. Trimming removed 2 bases at V and 8 bases at J, with 13 bases between. CDR3 in DNA: TGTGCCAGCAGTTTAGTGGAGGGGGGCCATGAGCAGTTCTTC. Translated: CASSLVEGGHEQFF.

This clonotype has only a few counts. V and J are TRBV7-9 and TRBJ2-5; 14 nucleotides line up with TRBD2. Germline V gene lookup returns CDR1 SEHNR and CDR2 FQNEAQ (reference sequence). This CDR3 contains 16 residues. Trimming removed 3 bases from V and 2 bases from J; junction bases left unmatched: 2. CDR3 protein: CASSLGLAGVQETQYF. In DNA form, the CDR3 reads TGTGCCAGCAGCTTGGGACTAGCGGGGGTACAAGAGACCCAGTACTTC.

This clonotype came up a few times. The chain couples TRBV7-9 to TRBJ1-2; no firm D call. Germline assignment: CDR1 SEHNR and CDR2 FQNEAQ (reference sequence). This CDR3 has 14 amino acids. V was shortened by 0 bases and J by 4 bases, with 9 bases between the two germline ends. CDR3 residues: CASSLAWQIYGYTF. The CDR3 DNA reads as TGTGCCAGCAGCTTAGCGTGGCAGATCTATGGCTACACCTTC.

In regard to this clonotype: A far larger clone is off by one base, so a read error is likely. This chain connects TRBV6-5 to TRBJ1-1; the D is unclear. The CDR3 runs 11 residues. Germline CDR1 MNHEY, CDR2 SVGAGI. The CDR3 region is CASRINTGAFF. CDR3 DNA sequence: TGTGCCAGCAGGATTAACACTGGAGCTTTCTTT.

This clonotype was seen only a few times. The chain couples TRBV12-3 or TRBV12-4 to TRBJ2-7; 7 positions agree with TRBD2. Losses at the gene ends were 1 base for V and 0 bases for J; bases not matched to a gene: 3. The CDR3 sequence is 15 residues long. The CDR3 region is CASSLGGSPSYEQYF. The CDR3 DNA is TGTGCCAGCAGTTTAGGCGGGAGCCCCTCCTACGAGCAGTACTTC.

The genes are TRBV6-2 or TRBV6-3 and TRBJ2-2; 9 nucleotides match TRBD2. Germline V gene lookup returns CDR1 MNHEY and CDR2 SVGEGT. The CDR3 runs 14 residues. After removal of 6 bases from V and 3 bases from J, the junction contained 2 bases not matched to a gene. CDR3 sequence (DNA): TGTGCCAGCAGACTAGCGGGCTACACCGGGGAGCTGTTTTTT. Protein product: CASRLAGYTGELFF.

This clonotype has just a few counts. This chain uses TRBV28 with TRBJ2-7; D not certain. The V and J ends lost 2 bases and 2 bases respectively, with 10 bases between them. The CDR3 sequence is 14 residues long. The germline CDR1 and CDR2 sequences are MDHEN and SYDVKM. CDR3 nucleotide sequence: TGTGCCAGCAGTTTAAGAAGGACCACCTACGAGCAGTACTTC. Amino acids: CASSLRRTTYEQYF.

The chain is built from TRBV27 and TRBJ1-1; 7 nucleotides agree with TRBD1. CDR1 is MNHEY and CDR2 is SMNVEV in the germline V gene (reference sequence). The CDR3 sequence is 14 residues long. V shed 4 bases, J shed 1 base, and the junction held 3 bases outside the gene matches. The CDR3 loop reads CASSWRGPNTEAFF. DNA for the CDR3: TGTGCCAGCAGTTGGAGGGGGCCGAACACTGAAGCTTTCTTT.

This clonotype was recorded many times. V and J are TRBV12-3 or TRBV12-4 and TRBJ2-7; TRBD1 matches at 7 bases. This CDR3 is built from 17 residues. Trimming cost V 2 bases and J 2 bases; bases outside gene matches: 12. The CDR3 loop is CASSLRQGVRMPYEQYF. DNA of the CDR3: TGTGCCAGCAGTTTAAGGCAGGGGGTACGGATGCCCTACGAGCAGTACTTC.

This clonotype was observed once. The V gene is TRBV12-3 or TRBV12-4, the J gene TRBJ2-3; 8 bases match TRBD2. The CDR3 extends over 16 amino acids. With 1 base clipped from V and 5 bases from J, the junction kept 8 bases outside the gene matches. The CDR3 DNA sequence: TGTGCCAGCAGTTTAGGATGGAGCGGGGGACAAGATACGCAGTATTTT. Encoded protein: CASSLGWSGGQDTQYF.

Turning to this clonotype: A read error may be the cause here, since a much bigger clone is one base away. The genes are TRBV7-9 and TRBJ2-7, with no clear D. The CDR3 spans 13 residues. Trimming removed 2 bases from V and 6 bases from J, with 11 bases in between. Germline V lookup: CDR1 SEHNR, CDR2 FQNEAQ (reference sequence). The CDR3 nucleotides read TGTGCCAGCAGCTTACCCCCAAGTCCCGAGCAGTACTTC. This translates into CASSLPPSPEQYF. Looking up the rest from reference TRBV7-9 and TRBJ2-7 gives the full variable domain: DTGVSQNPRHKITKRGQNVTFRCDPISEHNRLYWYRQTLGQGPEFLTYFQNEAQLEKSRLLSDRFSAERPKGSFSTLEIQRTEQGDSAMYLCASSLPPSPEQYFGPGTRLTVT.

This clonotype has a count of ten or more. The chain combines TRBV5-3 with TRBJ1-1; D perhaps matches TRBD1 (6 bases). TRBV5-3 is an open reading frame whose function is uncertain. V was clipped by 6 bases and J by 1 base, with 10 bases between them. The CDR3 runs 13 residues. DNA of the CDR3: TGTGCCAGAACCCCGGGACAGAACACTGAAGCTTTCTTT. As protein: CARTPGQNTEAFF.

This clonotype appeared many times. This sequence joins TRBV4-3 and TRBJ1-4; tentatively, D is TRBD1 (6 bases). This CDR3 is built from 16 residues. V lost 2 bases and J lost 8, with 18 bases in between. The germline V gene has CDR1 LGHNA and CDR2 YSLEER. CDR3 residues: CASSQRGGPLDEKLFF. The CDR3 nucleotides read TGCGCCAGCAGCCAACGAGGGGGACCGCTCGACGAAAAACTGTTTTTT.

This clonotype came up many times. The chain has TRBV5-1 and TRBJ2-7; D could derive from TRBD1 or TRBD2 (5 bases each). Germline-derived CDR1 and CDR2 are SGHRS and YFSETQ. The CDR3 runs 14 residues. Trimming shortened V by 4 bases and J by 2 bases, and 13 bases separated the two germline ends. CDR3 sequence reads: CASSVGTETYEQYF. CDR3 DNA: TGCGCCAGCAGCGTCGGGACGGAGACCTACGAGCAGTACTTC. Drawing the rest from reference TRBV5-1 and TRBJ2-7, the complete variable domain is KAGVTQTPRYLIKTRGQQVTLSCSPISGHRSVSWYQQTPGQGLQFLFEYFSETQRNKGNFPGRFSGRQFSNSRSEMNVSTLELGDSALYLCASSVGTETYEQYFGPGTRLTVT.

V and J are TRBV12-3 or TRBV12-4 and TRBJ2-2, with D unclear. V lost 4 bases, J lost 4 bases, and 16 bases lay in between. The length of the CDR3 is 16 residues. As DNA, the CDR3 is TGTGCCAGCAGTTCAGACTTACCAACCTCCACCGGGGAGCTGTTTTTT. This sequence encodes CASSSDLPTSTGELFF.

Many counts were recorded for this clonotype. This chain joins TRBV9 and TRBJ1-5, with D maybe TRBD1 (6 bases). V lost 2 bases and J 1 base, leaving 10 bases between the germline ends. The CDR3 extends over 15 amino acids. Germline CDR1 and CDR2: SGDLS and YYNGEE. The CDR3 DNA reads TGTGCCAGCAGCGTTTCAGGGGTAAGCAATCAGCCCCAGCATTTT. It codes for CASSVSGVSNQPQHF.

This clonotype has at least ten counts. The chain employs TRBV13 and TRBJ1-1, with D tentatively TRBD1 (6 bases). This CDR3 region has 13 residues. Trimming removed 7 bases at V and 5 bases at J, with 14 bases between. The V gene's germline CDR1 is PRHDT and CDR2 FYEKMQ (reference sequence). CDR3 amino acids: CASTSGGRTEAFF. The CDR3, as DNA: TGTGCCAGCACCTCCGGGGGCAGGACTGAAGCTTTCTTT.

As concerns this clonotype: Since a much larger clone is just one base distant, this may be a read error. This chain joins TRBV19 and TRBJ2-2, with 11 bases identical to TRBD2. From germline, CDR1 is LNHDA and CDR2 SQIVND (reference sequence). The CDR3 runs 17 residues. In DNA, the CDR3 is TGTGCCAGTAGTATAGCTGTGACTAGCGGGAACACCGGGGGGCTGTTTTTT. This sequence encodes CASSIAVTSGNTGGLFF.

This clonotype was seen ten or more times. The genes are TRBV19 and TRBJ2-7; D could derive from TRBD1 or TRBD2 (5 bases each). V was cut by 5 bases and J by 2 bases, with 13 bases left in between. Germline V lookup: CDR1 LNHDA, CDR2 SQIVND (reference sequence). This CDR3 comprises 14 residues. Here the CDR3 DNA reads TGTGCCAGTAGTCTCCGGGACGGGACCTACGAGCAGTACTTC. Translation gives CASSLRDGTYEQYF.

This clonotype appeared once. The chain couples TRBV12-3 or TRBV12-4 to TRBJ2-5; 7 bases map to TRBD2. The CDR3 runs to 16 residues. Trimming at V came to 4 bases and at J to 0 bases, leaving 8 bases not matched to a gene. The CDR3 DNA reads TGTGCCAGCAGTTCCTGGGACTACCGGTACCAAGAGACCCAGTACTTC. Its translation: CASSSWDYRYQETQYF.

The sample holds many counts of this clonotype. The gene calls are TRBV5-1 and TRBJ2-1; D is possibly TRBD2 (6 bases). CDR1 and CDR2 (germline): SGHRS, YFSETQ. Trimming pared 1 base from V and 7 bases from J, leaving 15 bases between. The CDR3 runs 15 residues. The CDR3 reads CASSLSPRGKNEQFF. CDR3 coding DNA: TGCGCCAGCAGCTTGTCTCCCCGGGGGAAGAATGAGCAGTTCTTC.

This clonotype was observed many times. The V gene is TRBV27, the J gene TRBJ1-1; 9 positions match TRBD1. This CDR3 region has 14 residues. J gave up 2 bases and V 5 bases, and 3 bases lay outside the gene matches. The V gene's germline CDR1 is MNHEY and CDR2 SMNVEV (reference sequence). CDR3 sequence (DNA): TGTGCCAGCAGTATGGACAGGGGTAACACTGAAGCTTTCTTT. Its protein product is CASSMDRGNTEAFF.

Concerning this clonotype itself: A read error is possible here, since a much larger clone lies one base away. This is likely a read error, given that the CDR3 carries no conserved phenylalanine or tryptophan at its end. The chain couples TRBV27 to TRBJ1-1, with no clear D. V lost 4 bases and J 3 bases, leaving 12 bases between the germline ends. The CDR3 sequence is 14 residues long. Germline CDR1 MNHEY, CDR2 SMNVEV (reference sequence). CDR3 bases: TGTGCCAGCAGTTCCCGATTGCGGGACACTGAAGCTTTCCTT. Its protein product is CASSSRLRDTEAFL.